The 13 T cell receptor beta chains given below trace back to one sample, sequenced in a study of siplizumab effects on memory and regulatory T cells. Only in-frame clones appear in the TCRdb table, and some are missing; sequencing was by immunoSEQ multiplex PCR. The data show around 68,000 clones, about 90% seen once. Material: Tregs sorted from blood. These receptors all stem from a human donor in good health.

The rearrangement uses TRBV9 and TRBJ2-3, with 9 bases fitting TRBD2. The CDR3 contains 16 residues. V lost 0 bases to trimming and J lost 5 bases; unmatched junction nucleotides: 7. CDR1 and CDR2 from the germline V gene are SGDLS and YYNGEE. The CDR3 sequence is CASSVAPIAGEDTQYF. Here the CDR3 DNA reads TGTGCCAGCAGCGTAGCTCCAATAGCGGGAGAAGATACGCAGTATTTT.

This clone has only one observation. V and J are TRBV28 and TRBJ1-4, with a tentative D call TRBD1 (6 bases). Trimming cost V 6 bases and J 3 bases, with 11 bases left between them. Germline CDR1 MDHEN, CDR2 SYDVKM. CDR3 length: 14 amino acids. In nucleotides, the CDR3 is TGTGCCAGCAGAGCGGGGGCGGCTAATGAAAAACTGTTTTTT. This encodes CASRAGAANEKLFF.

The gene calls are TRBV15 and TRBJ2-3; D not resolved. The CDR3 is made up of 12 amino acids. V shed 4 bases and J shed 3 bases, with 5 bases lying between them. CDR1 LNHNV and CDR2 YYDKDF come from the germline V gene (reference sequence). Here the CDR3 DNA reads TGTGCCACCAGCATGGGGACAGATACGCAGTATTTT. This codes for CATSMGTDTQYF.

This chain uses TRBV4-3 with TRBJ2-1, with 7 bases aligning to TRBD2. This CDR3 has 14 amino acids. Germline lookup yields CDR1 LGHNA and CDR2 YSLEER. V was pared by 1 base and J by 7 bases, with 4 bases of the junction left unmatched. The CDR3 is CASSQGLRGNEQFF. The CDR3 nucleotides read TGCGCCAGCAGCCAAGGCTTGCGGGGGAATGAGCAGTTCTTC.

V and J are TRBV12-5 and TRBJ2-2, with D possibly TRBD2 on 7 matching bases. Germline lookup yields CDR1 LGHNT and CDR2 FRNRAP. Trimming left V 6 bases short and J 7 bases short, with 18 bases between. This CDR3 region has 15 residues. The CDR3 spells CASGRTAWGGGELFF. As DNA, the CDR3 is TGTGCTAGTGGCCGGACAGCCTGGGGGGGCGGGGAGCTGTTTTTT.

V and J are TRBV2 and TRBJ1-2; D is undetermined. The CDR3 is made up of 14 amino acids. The ends were cut back, 2 bases at V and 4 bases at J, with 11 bases in the middle. Germline lookup yields CDR1 SNHLY and CDR2 FYNNEI. CDR3 amino acids: CASSERGRFYGYTF. CDR3 coding DNA: TGTGCCAGCAGTGAACGTGGCCGTTTCTATGGCTACACCTTC. Supplemented by reference TRBV2 and TRBJ1-2, the full variable domain reads EPEVTQTPSHQVTQMGQEVILRCVPISNHLYFYWYRQILGQKVEFLVSFYNNEISEKSEIFDDQFSVERPDGSNFTLKIRSTKLEDSAMYFCASSERGRFYGYTFGSGTRLTVV.

This rearrangement joins TRBV30 to TRBJ1-5; 7 bases are shared with TRBD1. Per germline, CDR1 GTSNPN and CDR2 SVGIG (reference sequence). The CDR3 has 16 residues. After removal of 5 bases from V and 2 bases from J, the junction contained 12 bases not matched to a gene. In DNA form, the CDR3 reads TGTGCCTGGGCTAACATAGGGGGCTCGGGCAATCAGCCCCAGCATTTT. Translated: CAWANIGGSGNQPQHF.

The chain links TRBV30 to TRBJ1-1; D gene uncertain. The CDR3 runs 14 residues. Germline CDR1 reads GTSNPN; CDR2 reads SVGIG (reference sequence). V was shortened by 1 base and J by 5 bases, with 14 bases between the two germline ends. CDR3 sequence (DNA): TGTGCCTGGAGTGCCTGGGGTATGGGGACTGAAGCTTTCTTT. Translating it yields CAWSAWGMGTEAFF.

The chain has TRBV4-3 and TRBJ2-3; 7 bases fit TRBD2. The V segment lost 0 bases and the J segment 4 bases; nucleotides outside the gene matches: 10. This CDR3 contains 17 residues. Germline assignment: CDR1 LGHNA and CDR2 YSLEER. The CDR3 spells CASSQEVGGSFADTQYF. CDR3 coding DNA: TGCGCCAGCAGCCAAGAAGTCGGCGGGAGTTTCGCAGATACGCAGTATTTT.

The CDR3 nucleotides read TGTGCCAGCGGCAGATTCTTGAACACTGAAGCTTTCTTT. The encoded protein is CASGRFLNTEAFF. The gene calls are TRBV6-1 and TRBJ1-1; D not resolved. Trimming shortened V by 8 bases and J by 0 bases, and 10 bases separated the two germline ends. Germline V CDR1 and CDR2: MNHNS, SASEGT. This CDR3 contains 13 residues.

The chain carries TRBV4-1 and TRBJ1-5; a weak D match, TRBD1 (5 bases). The CDR3 loop spans 15 amino acids. Germline CDR1 MGHRA, CDR2 YSYEKL. V gave up 4 bases and J gave up 2 bases, with 12 bases separating them. DNA of the CDR3: TGCGCCAGCAGCCCGTCGGGACGGGGCAATCAGCCCCAGCATTTT. It yields the protein CASSPSGRGNQPQHF.

This rearrangement joins TRBV20-1 to TRBJ2-3; no clear D. Trimming removed 7 bases from V and 6 bases from J, with 11 bases in between. The CDR3 has 11 amino acids. The V gene's germline CDR1 is DFQATT and CDR2 SNEGSKA (reference sequence). DNA of the CDR3: TGCAGTGTGACTTCACAGGATACGCAGTATTTT. Its translation: CSVTSQDTQYF.

CDR3 sequence reads: CASNPLSGTSGSRSEQYF. CDR3 in DNA: TGTGCCAGCAATCCACTCTCCGGGACTAGCGGGAGTCGTAGCGAGCAGTACTTC. This chain uses TRBV7-6 with TRBJ2-7, with 14 bases identical to TRBD2. Germline values: CDR1 SGHVS, CDR2 FNYEAQ. This CDR3 has 18 amino acids. Germline trimming cut 7 bases from V and 6 bases from J; bases unmatched to any gene: 17.